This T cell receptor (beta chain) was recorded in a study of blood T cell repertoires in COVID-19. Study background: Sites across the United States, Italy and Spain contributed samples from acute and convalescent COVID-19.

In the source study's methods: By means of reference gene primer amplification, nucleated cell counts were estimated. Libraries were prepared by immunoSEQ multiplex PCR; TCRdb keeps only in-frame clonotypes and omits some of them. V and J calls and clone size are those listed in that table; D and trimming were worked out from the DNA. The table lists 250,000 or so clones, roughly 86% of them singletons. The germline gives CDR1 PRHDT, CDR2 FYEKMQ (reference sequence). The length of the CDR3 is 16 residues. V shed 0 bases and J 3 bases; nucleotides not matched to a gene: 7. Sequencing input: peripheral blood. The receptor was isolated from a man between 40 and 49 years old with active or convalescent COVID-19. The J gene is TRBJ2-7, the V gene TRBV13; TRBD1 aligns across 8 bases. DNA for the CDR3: TGTGCCAGCAGCTTAGGCGGGGCGGGACAGGTCTACGAGCAGTACTTC. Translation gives CASSLGGAGQVYEQYF.